This T cell receptor (beta chain) was retrieved from a study of T-cell memory formation after mild COVID-19. The germline V gene has CDR1 SEHNR and CDR2 FQNEAQ (reference sequence). V was pared by 5 bases and J by 4 bases, with 14 bases between. The length of the CDR3 is 14 residues. This clonotype was picked up a small number of times. Using its own MiXCR run on the 5' RACE reads, TCRdb lists one record per CDR3 protein. Among 210,000 or so distinct CDR3 sequences listed, under 30% were seen once. Sequencing input: PBMCs or a T cell subset sorted from them (not recorded which). The chain couples TRBV7-9 to TRBJ1-1, with D perhaps TRBD1 (5 bases). This receptor was identified in an adult woman who had mild COVID-19 (a few samples of this study predate the infection). Cell type and time point are not known. CDR3 residues: CASSLQVGVTEAFF. CDR3 sequence (DNA): TGTGCCAGCAGCCTACAGGTGGGGGTCACTGAAGCTTTCTTT.